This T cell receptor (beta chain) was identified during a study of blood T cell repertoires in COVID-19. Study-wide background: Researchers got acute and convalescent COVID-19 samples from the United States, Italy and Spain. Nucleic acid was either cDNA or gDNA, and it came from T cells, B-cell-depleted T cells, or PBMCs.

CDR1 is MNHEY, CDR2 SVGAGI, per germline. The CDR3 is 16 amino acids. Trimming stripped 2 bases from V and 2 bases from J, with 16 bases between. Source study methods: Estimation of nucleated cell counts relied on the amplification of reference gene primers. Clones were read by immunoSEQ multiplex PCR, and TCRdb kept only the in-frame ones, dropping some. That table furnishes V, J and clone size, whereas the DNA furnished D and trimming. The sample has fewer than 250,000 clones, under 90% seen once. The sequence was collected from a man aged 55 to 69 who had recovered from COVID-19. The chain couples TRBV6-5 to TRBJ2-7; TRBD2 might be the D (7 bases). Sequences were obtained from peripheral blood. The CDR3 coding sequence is TGTGCCAGCAGTTACCACCTACTGGGGGGGCCCTACGAGCAGTACTTC. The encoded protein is CASSYHLLGGPYEQYF.